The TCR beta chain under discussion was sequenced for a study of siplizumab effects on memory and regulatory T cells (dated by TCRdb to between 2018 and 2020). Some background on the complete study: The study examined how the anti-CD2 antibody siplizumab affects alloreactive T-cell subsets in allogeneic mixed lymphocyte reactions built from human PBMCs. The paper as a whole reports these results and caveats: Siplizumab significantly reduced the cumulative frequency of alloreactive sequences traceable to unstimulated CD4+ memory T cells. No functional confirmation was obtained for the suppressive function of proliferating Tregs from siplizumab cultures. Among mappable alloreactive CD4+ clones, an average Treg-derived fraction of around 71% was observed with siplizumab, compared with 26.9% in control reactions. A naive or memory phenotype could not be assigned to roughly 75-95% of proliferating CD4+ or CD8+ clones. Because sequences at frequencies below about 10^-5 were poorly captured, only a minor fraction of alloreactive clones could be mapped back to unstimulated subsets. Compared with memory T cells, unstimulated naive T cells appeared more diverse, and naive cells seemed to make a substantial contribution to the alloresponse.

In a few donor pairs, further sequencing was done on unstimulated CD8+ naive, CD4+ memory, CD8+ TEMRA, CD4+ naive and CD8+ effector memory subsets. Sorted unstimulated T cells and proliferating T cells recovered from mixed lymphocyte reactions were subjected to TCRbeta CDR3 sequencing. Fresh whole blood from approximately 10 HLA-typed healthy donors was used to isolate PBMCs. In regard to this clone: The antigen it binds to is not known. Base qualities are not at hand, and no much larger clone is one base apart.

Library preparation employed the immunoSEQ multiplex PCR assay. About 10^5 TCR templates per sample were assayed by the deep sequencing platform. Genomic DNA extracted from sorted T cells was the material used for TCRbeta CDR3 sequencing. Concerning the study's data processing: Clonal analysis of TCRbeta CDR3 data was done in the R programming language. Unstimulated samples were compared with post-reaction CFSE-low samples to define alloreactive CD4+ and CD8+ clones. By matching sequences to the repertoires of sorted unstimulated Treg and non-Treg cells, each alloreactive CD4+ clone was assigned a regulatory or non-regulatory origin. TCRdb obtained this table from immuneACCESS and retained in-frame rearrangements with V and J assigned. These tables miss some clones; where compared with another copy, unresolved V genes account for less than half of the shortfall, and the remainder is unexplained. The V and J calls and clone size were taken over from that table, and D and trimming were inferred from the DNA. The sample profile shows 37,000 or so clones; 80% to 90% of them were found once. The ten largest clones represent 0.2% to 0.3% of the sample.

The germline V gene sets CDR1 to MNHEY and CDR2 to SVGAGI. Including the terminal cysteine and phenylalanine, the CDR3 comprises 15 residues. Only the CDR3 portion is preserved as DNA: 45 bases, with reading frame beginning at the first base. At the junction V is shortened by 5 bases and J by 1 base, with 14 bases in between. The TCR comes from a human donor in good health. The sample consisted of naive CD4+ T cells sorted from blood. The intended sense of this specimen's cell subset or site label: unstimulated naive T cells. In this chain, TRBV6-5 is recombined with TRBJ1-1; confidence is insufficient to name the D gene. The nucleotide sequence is TGTGCCAGCAGTACAACCTTTACCGGGAACACTGAAGCTTTCTTT. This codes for CASSTTFTGNTEAFF.